The 5 T cell receptor beta chains listed next were all sequenced from one sample in a study of blood T cell repertoires in COVID-19. Generated by immunoSEQ multiplex PCR, the TCRdb table keeps only in-frame clones and is missing some. Counted here are around 83,000 clones, approximately 81% occurring once; the ten biggest clones make up 13% to 15%. Sequencing input: peripheral blood. The receptors here all came from a woman in her 70s with acute or convalescent COVID-19.

The rearrangement uses TRBV25-1 and TRBJ1-2; the D is unclear. Trimming shortened V by 1 base and J by 5 bases, and 11 bases separated the two germline ends. CDR3 length: 14 amino acids. Germline V gives CDR1 MGHDK, CDR2 SYGVNS. CDR3 in amino acids: CASSESHLLYGYTF. The CDR3 DNA follows: TGTGCCAGCAGTGAATCTCACCTATTATATGGCTACACCTTC.

This rearrangement joins TRBV10-1 to TRBJ2-5; perhaps TRBD1 as D (6 bases). V was pared by 6 bases and J by 0 bases, with 8 bases between. The V gene's germline CDR1 is WNHNN and CDR2 SYGVQD (reference sequence). This CDR3 has 13 amino acids. In DNA form, the CDR3 reads TGCGCCAGCAGCGGACAGTACCAAGAGACCCAGTACTTC. Its protein is CASSGQYQETQYF.

This clone has a handful of counts. The chain carries TRBV7-9 and TRBJ1-2, with a weak D call TRBD1 (5 bases). Germline V CDR1 and CDR2: SEHNR, FQNEAQ (reference sequence). The germline V and J ends were trimmed by 4 bases and 10 bases, with 7 bases remaining between them. The CDR3 length is 10 residues. The CDR3 here is CASSSTVYTF. CDR3 bases: TGTGCCAGCAGCTCGACAGTCTACACCTTC.

The chain recombines TRBV4-1 with TRBJ2-5; TRBD1 matches at 9 bases. From germline, CDR1 is MGHRA and CDR2 YSYEKL. V lost 4 bases, J lost 4 bases, and 7 bases stayed unmatched. The CDR3 is made up of 15 amino acids. This CDR3 reads CASSPSNRGPETQYF. The DNA of the CDR3 is TGCGCCAGCAGCCCATCAAACAGGGGGCCAGAGACCCAGTACTTC.

The V and J genes are TRBV5-6 and TRBJ2-1; TRBD2 aligns across 7 bases. The V segment lost 1 base and the J segment 0 bases; nucleotides outside the gene matches: 7. CDR1 SGHDT and CDR2 YYEEEE come from the germline V gene. The CDR3 extends over 17 amino acids. Here the CDR3 DNA reads TGTGCCAGCAGCTTGCTGGGCGGGGGTGGCTCCTACAATGAGCAGTTCTTC. Its protein is CASSLLGGGGSYNEQFF.